One T cell receptor beta chain is described in this entry. The data are from a study of blood T cell repertoires in COVID-19. Sequencing used immunoSEQ multiplex PCR; TCRdb keeps in-frame clones, though not all of them. The data contain over 300,000 clones, 89% of them seen just once; the ten biggest clones take up 8% to 10%. The TCR was taken from a woman aged 40 to 49 who had recovered from COVID-19. Sequencing was carried out using PBMCs or T cells enriched from blood (not recorded which).

The CDR3 DNA follows: TGTGCCTGGAGTCCCGTCCAGGGATCCTCACCCCTCCACTTT. It specifies CAWSPVQGSSPLHF. The rearrangement uses TRBV30 and TRBJ1-6; the D gene is possibly TRBD1 (5 bases). The CDR3 consists of 14 residues. The V gene lost 2 bases and the J gene lost 10 bases, with 15 bases spanning the gap. Germline loops: CDR1 GTSNPN, CDR2 SVGIG (reference sequence).